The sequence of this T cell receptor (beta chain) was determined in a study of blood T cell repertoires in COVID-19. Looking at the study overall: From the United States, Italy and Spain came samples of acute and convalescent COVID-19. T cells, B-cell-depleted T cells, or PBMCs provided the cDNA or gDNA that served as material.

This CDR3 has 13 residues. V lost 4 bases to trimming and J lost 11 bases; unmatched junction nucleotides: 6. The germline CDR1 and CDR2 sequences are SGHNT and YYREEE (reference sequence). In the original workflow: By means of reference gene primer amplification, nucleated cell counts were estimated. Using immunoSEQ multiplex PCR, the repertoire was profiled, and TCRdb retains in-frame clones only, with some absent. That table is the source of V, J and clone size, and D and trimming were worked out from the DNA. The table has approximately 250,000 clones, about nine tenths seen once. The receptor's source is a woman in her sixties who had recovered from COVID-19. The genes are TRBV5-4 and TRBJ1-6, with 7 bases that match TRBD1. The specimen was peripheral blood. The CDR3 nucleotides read TGTGCCAGCAGCCCGGGACAGACGGCACCCCTCCACTTT. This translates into CASSPGQTAPLHF. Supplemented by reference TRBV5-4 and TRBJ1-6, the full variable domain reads ETGVTQSPTHLIKTRGQQVTLRCSSQSGHNTVSWYQQALGQGPQFIFQYYREEENGRGNFPPRFSGLQFPNYSSELNVNALELDDSALYLCASSPGQTAPLHFGNGTRLTVT.